This note documents a single T cell receptor (beta chain) sequence. Its antigen is still unknown. Germline trimming cut 4 bases from V and 2 bases from J; bases unmatched to any gene: 9. This CDR3 comprises 17 residues. Germline assignment: CDR1 LGHNA and CDR2 YNFKEQ. PCR amplification relied on 60 Vbeta primers (plus 13 Jbeta primers). Here immunoSEQ multiplex PCR was the method, and the copy in TCRdb shows in-frame clones only, minus some. The sample records roughly 170,000 clones, 75% to 85% being singletons. The source of the sample is a study of cytomegalovirus exposure and HLA in healthy donors. Findings and caveats of the study: The authors considered a cluster of highly shared sequence variants likely to be a sequencing artifact. TCR beta V- and J-gene trimming was later associated with a missense DCLRE1C variant. Reports showed the classifier diagnosing cytomegalovirus status with high specificity and sensitivity.

Sequencing input: PBMCs. The genes are TRBV4-2 and TRBJ2-7; 12 positions match TRBD2. This receptor was taken from a girl aged 2 to 10 in good health and CMV-seropositive. CDR3 DNA sequence: TGTGCCAGCAGCCCTCTCCACGGACTAGCGGGACCCTACGAGCAGTACTTC. Protein: CASSPLHGLAGPYEQYF.